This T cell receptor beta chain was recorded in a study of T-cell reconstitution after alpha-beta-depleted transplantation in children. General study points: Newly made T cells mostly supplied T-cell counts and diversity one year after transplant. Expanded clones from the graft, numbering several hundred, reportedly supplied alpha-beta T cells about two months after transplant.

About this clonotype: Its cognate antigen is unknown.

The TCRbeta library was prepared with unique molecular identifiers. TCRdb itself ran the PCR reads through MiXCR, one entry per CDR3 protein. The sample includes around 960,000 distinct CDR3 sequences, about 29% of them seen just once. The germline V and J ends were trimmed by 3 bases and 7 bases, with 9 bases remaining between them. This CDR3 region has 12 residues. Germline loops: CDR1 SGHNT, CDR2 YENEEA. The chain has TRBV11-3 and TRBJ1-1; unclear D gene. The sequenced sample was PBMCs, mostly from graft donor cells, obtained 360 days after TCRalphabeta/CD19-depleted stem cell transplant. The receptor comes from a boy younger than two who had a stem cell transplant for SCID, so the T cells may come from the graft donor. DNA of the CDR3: TGTGCCAGCAGCTTTTGGGATTATGAAGCTTTCTTT. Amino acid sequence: CASSFWDYEAFF.